This T cell receptor (beta chain) was sequenced for a study of blood T cell repertoires in COVID-19. Background on the study: PBMCs, B-cell-depleted T cells, or T cells were the source of the cDNA or gDNA that made up the material.

TCRdb's table, derived via immunoSEQ multiplex PCR, lists solely in-frame clones and lacks some. The sample shows over 200,000 clones, roughly 90% of them seen only once. This CDR3 comprises 14 residues. Germline CDR1 and CDR2: KGHSH and LQKENI. The trim removed 6 bases at V and 1 base at J, leaving 5 bases unmatched. Sample: peripheral blood. The rearrangement links TRBV18 to TRBJ2-7; 8 bases fit TRBD1. This clonotype was sampled from a woman aged 55 to 70 with acute or convalescent COVID-19. The CDR3 loop is CASSPDRVSYEQYF. The DNA for the CDR3 is TGTGCCAGCTCGCCGGACAGGGTTTCCTACGAGCAGTACTTC.